This is a list of T cell receptor beta chains from one sample in a study of PD-L1 blockade in urothelial cancer. Sequencing used immunoSEQ multiplex PCR; TCRdb keeps in-frame clones, though not all of them. The sample gives approximately 52,000 clones, 85% of which show up once; about a sixth is in the top ten. The sequencing here drew on PBMCs, taken around atezolizumab (anti-PD-L1) treatment. These receptor sequences come from a man between 65 and 85 years old with urothelial cancer. The CDR3 runs from the conserved cysteine through the conserved F or W. D genes are given only for firm matches. Clone size is given for some rows only: seen once, a few or many times, or a class if the clone is expanded.

D gene	clone size	V gene	J gene	CDR3 protein	CDR3 DNA
TRBD1	-	TRBV7-8	TRBJ2-1	CASSSSGTGGHNEQFF	TGTGCCAGCAGCTCCTCCGGGACAGGGGGCCACAATGAGCAGTTCTTC
TRBD1	-	TRBV9	TRBJ2-1	CASSTGQGAYNEQFF	TGTGCCAGCAGCACGGGACAGGGGGCCTACAATGAGCAGTTCTTC
TRBD1	-	TRBV5-5	TRBJ1-5	CASSWGQGFNQPQHF	TGTGCCAGCAGCTGGGGACAGGGTTTCAATCAGCCCCAGCATTTT
TRBD1	-	TRBV28	TRBJ2-2	CAGGTGNTGELFF	TGTGCCGGAGGGACAGGTAACACCGGGGAGCTGTTTTTT
TRBD2	-	TRBV5-1	TRBJ2-3	CASSVSGGRYAYF	TGCGCCAGCAGCGTATCGGGAGGCAGATACGCGTATTTT
-	-	TRBV27	TRBJ1-4	CASSPHSGEKLFF	TGTGCCAGCTCCCCCCATTCAGGGGAAAAACTGTTTTTT
-	-	TRBV5-1	TRBJ1-3	CASSPGQSGNTIYF	TGCGCCAGCAGCCCCGGACAATCTGGAAACACCATATATTTT
TRBD2	-	TRBV7-8	TRBJ2-5	CASSFRASGTGETQYF	TGTGCCAGCAGCTTCAGGGCTAGCGGGACGGGAGAGACCCAGTACTTC
TRBD2	-	TRBV5-1	TRBJ2-7	CASSPGVAGGVGEQYF	TGCGCCAGCAGCCCAGGTGTAGCGGGAGGAGTGGGCGAGCAGTACTTC
TRBD2	-	TRBV7-8	TRBJ2-1	CASSFGWEGKGQFF	TGTGCCAGCAGCTTCGGTTGGGAGGGGAAAGGGCAGTTCTTC
TRBD2	-	TRBV13	TRBJ2-1	CASSLRGLVAEQFF	TGTGCCAGCAGCTTAAGGGGACTAGTCGCTGAGCAGTTCTTC
-	medium-sized	TRBV6-1	TRBJ1-1	CASSEEAENTEAFF	TGTGCCAGCAGTGAAGAGGCGGAGAACACTGAAGCTTTCTTT
-	-	TRBV6-5	TRBJ2-5	CASSQLGAQYF	TGTGCCAGCAGCCAACTAGGAGCCCAGTACTTC